Below, 25 T cell receptor beta chains from the same sample are listed, as sequenced in a study of shared clonotypes between healthy human individuals. Clones were read by immunoSEQ multiplex PCR, and TCRdb kept only the in-frame ones, dropping some. The sample includes 1.4 million to 1.5 million clones, roughly 96% of them seen just once. The sequencing sample was made of naive CD4+ T cells sorted from blood. Sample subset: CD45RA+ positively selected. These receptors were collected from a man aged 25-45 years in good health.

CDR3 bases: TGCGCCAGCAGTCTTCCCGGGGCCAACGTCCTGACTTTC. The encoded protein is CASSLPGANVLTF. The chain uses TRBV5-1 and TRBJ2-6; D unresolved. Germline V gives CDR1 SGHRS, CDR2 YFSETQ. The V end was cut by 5 bases, the J end by 4 bases, with 7 bases between. The CDR3 totals 13 residues.

This sequence joins TRBV5-1 and TRBJ2-3; TRBD2 matches 9 bases. The CDR3 contains 16 residues. Trimming took 4 bases from V and 4 from J; bases not matched to a gene: 10. Germline V gives CDR1 SGHRS, CDR2 YFSETQ. CDR3 protein: CASSHGSGSVADTQYF. The CDR3 DNA reads as TGCGCCAGCAGCCATGGTAGCGGGAGTGTCGCAGATACGCAGTATTTT.

This clone was seen a single time. This chain links TRBV28 with TRBJ2-1, with a possible D match to TRBD2 (6 bases). The CDR3 covers 16 residues. Germline V gene sequence: CDR1 MDHEN, CDR2 SYDVKM. V gave up 6 bases and J gave up 0 bases, with 15 bases separating them. CDR3 DNA: TGTGCCAGCAGCAGTCTAGCGAGCGACTCCTACAATGAGCAGTTCTTC. Its translation: CASSSLASDSYNEQFF. The whole variable domain, filled in from reference TRBV28 and TRBJ2-1, reads DVKVTQSSRYLVKRTGEKVFLECVQDMDHENMFWYRQDPGLGLRLIYFSYDVKMKEKGDIPEGYSVSREKKERFSLILESASTNQTSMYLCASSSLASDSYNEQFFGPGTRLTVL.

This clone is a singleton in its sample. The chain links TRBV27 to TRBJ2-3; 9 nucleotides line up with TRBD2. Germline assignment: CDR1 MNHEY and CDR2 SMNVEV (reference sequence). The V gene end was trimmed by 5 bases and the J gene end by 1 base; junction bases not matched to a gene: 10. The CDR3 totals 17 residues. The CDR3 protein is CASSLRGGGRGTDTQYF. For the CDR3, the DNA is TGTGCCAGCAGTCTAAGGGGAGGCGGGAGGGGCACAGATACGCAGTATTTT.

V usage is TRBV5-4 and J usage is TRBJ2-3; D unclear. Trimming shortened V by 5 bases and J by 0 bases, and 7 bases separated the two germline ends. The CDR3 has 13 amino acids. Germline CDR1 is SGHNT and CDR2 is YYREEE (reference sequence). The CDR3 DNA sequence: TGTGCCAGCAGTCCCTCTAGCACAGATACGCAGTATTTT. It is translated as CASSPSSTDTQYF.

This chain links TRBV18 with TRBJ2-7; 8 bases line up with TRBD2. The CDR3 is made up of 14 amino acids. V was clipped by 5 bases and J by 4 bases; unmatched bases: 7. Per the germline V gene, CDR1 is KGHSH and CDR2 is LQKENI. The CDR3 loop reads CASSRASGLYEQYF. The DNA for the CDR3 is TGTGCCAGCTCAAGGGCTAGCGGGCTTTACGAGCAGTACTTC.

The rearrangement joins TRBV18 to TRBJ2-7, with a possible D match to TRBD1 (6 bases). V shed 5 bases and J shed 6 bases, with 17 bases lying between them. Germline assignment: CDR1 KGHSH and CDR2 LQKENI. The CDR3 is 14 residues long. The chain's CDR3 is CASSLTRDKGEQYF. The CDR3 coding sequence is TGTGCCAGCTCATTAACCCGGGACAAAGGCGAGCAGTACTTC. The full variable domain, rest sourced from reference TRBV18 and TRBJ2-7, is NAGVMQNPRHLVRRRGQEARLRCSPMKGHSHVYWYRQLPEEGLKFMVYLQKENIIDESGMPKERFSAEFPKEGPSILRIQQVVRGDSAAYFCASSLTRDKGEQYFGPGTRLTVT.

This rearrangement joins TRBV14 to TRBJ1-4; tentative D call: TRBD1 (6 bases). V gave up 4 bases and J gave up 11 bases, with 11 bases separating them. Germline CDR1 SGHDN, CDR2 FVKESK. The CDR3 sequence is 12 residues long. CDR3 amino acids: CASSRQQGKLFF. The CDR3 region has the DNA TGTGCCAGCAGCCGGCAACAGGGCAAACTGTTTTTT.

The chain joins TRBV6-5 to TRBJ2-7; 12 bases agree with TRBD2. The V gene's germline CDR1 is MNHEY and CDR2 SVGAGI. Losses at the gene ends were 7 bases for V and 6 bases for J; bases not matched to a gene: 7. The CDR3 totals 14 residues. The CDR3 loop reads CASTVLAGGGEQYF. As DNA, the CDR3 is TGTGCCAGCACCGTACTAGCGGGAGGTGGCGAGCAGTACTTC.

To note about this clone: The sample carries other DNA sequences with the same CDR3. The J gene is TRBJ2-2, the V gene TRBV5-1; D is unclear. The CDR3 has 13 amino acids. Germline V gene data show CDR1 as SGHRS and CDR2 as YFSETQ. V lost 0 bases, J lost 4 bases, and 4 bases lay in between. The CDR3 region has the DNA TGCGCCAGCAGCTTGGCCGGCACCGGGGAGCTGTTTTTT. It codes for CASSLAGTGELFF.

The chain links TRBV27 to TRBJ2-2; TRBD1 or TRBD2 may be the D gene (6 bases each). Germline V CDR1 and CDR2: MNHEY, SMNVEV (reference sequence). Trimming stripped 2 bases from V and 6 bases from J, with 16 bases between. This CDR3 comprises 16 residues. The CDR3 loop reads CASSLIRGRSSGELFF. The CDR3 bases are TGTGCCAGCAGTTTAATTCGGGGGCGAAGCTCCGGGGAGCTGTTTTTT.

This clone was detected once. The chain joins TRBV19 to TRBJ2-7; 8 nucleotides agree with TRBD1. Unmatched junction bases numbered 8, after V lost 5 bases and J lost 2 bases. This CDR3 comprises 15 residues. CDR1 LNHDA and CDR2 SQIVND come from the germline V gene (reference sequence). The CDR3 reads CASSWRTGPTYEQYF. The CDR3 bases are TGTGCCAGTAGTTGGAGGACAGGGCCGACCTACGAGCAGTACTTC.

The V and J genes are TRBV7-9 and TRBJ1-2; weak D call: TRBD1 (5 bases). The V gene's germline CDR1 is SEHNR and CDR2 FQNEAQ (reference sequence). Trimming cost V 1 base and J 10 bases, with 13 bases left between them. This CDR3 is 13 amino acids long. DNA of the CDR3: TGTGCCAGCAGCTTAGGGGTTGGCAGGGACTACACCTTC. Translation gives CASSLGVGRDYTF.

As regards this clone: The sample carries other DNA sequences with the same CDR3. This chain joins TRBV5-1 and TRBJ2-7; D uncertain. CDR3 length: 12 amino acids. Germline loops: CDR1 SGHRS, CDR2 YFSETQ. Between the trimmed V and J ends, which lost 0 bases and 1 base, there was a span of 2 bases. The CDR3 loop reads CASSLVSYEQYF. The CDR3 DNA reads as TGCGCCAGCAGCTTGGTATCCTACGAGCAGTACTTC.

The rearrangement links TRBV11-3 to TRBJ2-1; D possibly corresponds to TRBD1 (5 bases). The CDR3 length is 14 residues. Per the germline V gene, CDR1 is SGHNT and CDR2 is YENEEA. Trimming took 5 bases from V and 6 from J, leaving 14 bases between them. Written as DNA, the CDR3 is TGTGCCAGCAGCACAATGGACAAGACCAATGAGCAGTTCTTC. Translated, it gives CASSTMDKTNEQFF.

The chain uses TRBV2 and TRBJ2-4; TRBD1 is a possible D gene (5 bases). The CDR3 sequence is 14 residues long. V lost 8 bases, J lost 3 bases, and 14 bases lay in between. Germline assignment: CDR1 SNHLY and CDR2 FYNNEI. This CDR3 is CASDRDRDKNIQYF. DNA of the CDR3: TGTGCCAGCGACCGAGACAGAGACAAAAACATTCAGTACTTC.

This clone was observed a single time. The V and J genes are TRBV30 and TRBJ2-3; 7 nucleotides align to TRBD2. J gave up 4 bases and V 5 bases, and 6 bases lay outside the gene matches. This CDR3 comprises 13 residues. Germline CDR1 GTSNPN, CDR2 SVGIG (reference sequence). CDR3 sequence reads: CAWGAGVSDTQYF. CDR3 sequence (DNA): TGTGCCTGGGGGGCGGGAGTCTCAGATACGCAGTATTTT.

Worth noting for this clone: Other DNA sequences in the sample encode the same CDR3. The chain recombines TRBV9 with TRBJ1-1; D gene unclear. From germline, CDR1 is SGDLS and CDR2 YYNGEE. This CDR3 comprises 13 residues. V lost 0 bases, J lost 0 bases, and 3 bases lay in between. The CDR3 is CASSVALNTEAFF. The CDR3 DNA sequence: TGTGCCAGCAGCGTAGCGTTGAACACTGAAGCTTTCTTT.

The count of this clone is one. This sequence joins TRBV19 and TRBJ2-1; D perhaps matches TRBD1 (6 bases). The CDR3 totals 17 residues. The V and J ends lost 2 bases and 6 bases respectively, with 20 bases between them. CDR1 LNHDA and CDR2 SQIVND come from the germline V gene (reference sequence). The CDR3 loop reads CASSIPYRVKNSNEQFF. CDR3 coding DNA: TGTGCCAGTAGTATACCCTACAGGGTTAAGAATAGCAATGAGCAGTTCTTC.

The J gene is TRBJ2-7, the V gene TRBV6-1; no clear D gene. The V gene lost 7 bases and the J gene lost 3 bases, with 16 bases spanning the gap. From germline, CDR1 is MNHNS and CDR2 SASEGT. This CDR3 contains 14 residues. The CDR3 region is CASTPTRILYEQYF. The DNA of the CDR3 is TGTGCCAGCACCCCGACAAGAATACTCTACGAGCAGTACTTC.

The CDR3 here is CASTNSPSKGTQYF. CDR3 bases: TGTGCCAGCACCAACTCTCCTTCGAAGGGGACCCAGTACTTC. J is TRBJ2-5 and V is TRBV6-5, with unresolved D. This CDR3 has 14 residues. The germline CDR1 and CDR2 sequences are MNHEY and SVGAGI. V lost 7 bases to trimming and J lost 7 bases, with 19 bases between them.

The chain joins TRBV27 to TRBJ1-3; 9 bases align to TRBD1. CDR1 is MNHEY, CDR2 SMNVEV, per germline (reference sequence). This CDR3 spans 16 amino acids. J gave up 0 bases and V 6 bases, and 6 bases lay outside the gene matches. CDR3: CASRLTGGLSGNTIYF. CDR3 DNA: TGTGCCAGCAGGTTGACAGGGGGTCTCTCTGGAAACACCATATATTTT.

This chain uses TRBV7-8 with TRBJ1-2, with TRBD1 as a possible D gene (5 bases). Germline values: CDR1 SGHVS, CDR2 FQNEAQ. V was clipped by 5 bases and J by 5 bases, with 15 bases between them. This CDR3 comprises 14 residues. The CDR3 reads CASSGAFGGYGYTF. The DNA for the CDR3 is TGTGCCAGCAGCGGGGCTTTTGGGGGGTATGGCTACACCTTC.

The chain employs TRBV6-1 and TRBJ2-5; TRBD2 matches at 9 bases. This CDR3 contains 16 residues. The J segment lost 3 bases and the V segment lost 4 bases, leaving 9 bases of the junction unmatched. CDR1 is MNHNS and CDR2 is SASEGT in the germline V gene. CDR3 amino acids: CASSGLLAGLKETQYF. The CDR3 DNA follows: TGTGCCAGCAGTGGGCTCCTAGCGGGGCTTAAAGAGACCCAGTACTTC.

This clone was detected only once. The chain couples TRBV15 to TRBJ1-2; D is uncertain. Trimming stripped 0 bases from V and 4 bases from J, with 12 bases between. The germline V gene has CDR1 LNHNV and CDR2 YYDKDF (reference sequence). This CDR3 is 15 amino acids long. CDR3 region: CATSRDLVAFYGYTF. The CDR3, as DNA: TGTGCCACCAGCAGAGATCTGGTAGCCTTCTATGGCTACACCTTC.